A selection of T cell receptor beta chains follows, all from one sample in a study of persistence of HIV-infected CD4 T cells. Their antigens remain unidentified. The method was immunoSEQ multiplex PCR; TCRdb's version includes in-frame clones alone and lacks a portion of them. The data hold about 36,000 clones, with over 75% observed a single time. The sample was cultured CD4+ T cells from PBMCs, taken from a patient who received antiretroviral therapy. The receptor source for this set is an adult with HIV. The donor label of this sample is uncertain. CDR3s include the opening cysteine and the closing phenylalanine or tryptophan. A D gene is named only where the DNA matches it firmly. Rows give clone size only sometimes, using once, few, many, or a class for an expanded clone.

j_gene,abundance,v_gene,d_gene,CDR3nt,CDR3aa
TRBJ2-7,few,TRBV29-1,TRBD1,TGCAGCGTTGAATCCGGGACAGGGGCCTACGAGCAGTACTTC,CSVESGTGAYEQYF
TRBJ1-1,NA,TRBV7-3,NA,TGTGCCAGCAGCTTAAGGGGTAAGGGCACTGAAGCTTTCTTT,CASSLRGKGTEAFF
TRBJ2-7,NA,TRBV10-3,TRBD2,TGTGCCACCGTCCGTAGCGGGGGGTGGTACGAGCAGTACTTC,CATVRSGGWYEQYF
TRBJ1-2,NA,TRBV5-5,NA,TGTGCCAGCAGCTTGGCCGGTTTCGTCAATGGCTACACCTTC,CASSLAGFVNGYTF
TRBJ1-2,NA,TRBV7-2,TRBD1,TGTGCCAGCAGCTTAACGAGCGGGACAGTCAACTATGGCTACACCTTC,CASSLTSGTVNYGYTF
TRBJ2-5,NA,TRBV5-1,NA,TGCGCCAGCAGCTTGGCATCGGCTATACAAGAGACCCAGTACTTC,CASSLASAIQETQYF
TRBJ1-5,NA,TRBV10-3,TRBD1,TGTGCCATCAGCCGTGGGGACAGGGATGTTCAGCCCCAGCATTTT,CAISRGDRDVQPQHF
TRBJ2-3,NA,TRBV5-5,NA,TGTGCCAGCAGCTTTCAGGGCAGTATAAGCACAGATACGCAGTATTTT,CASSFQGSISTDTQYF
TRBJ2-2,NA,TRBV5-1,NA,TGCGCCAGCAGCTTGGCCGGTGTAAACACCGGGGAGCTGTTTTTT,CASSLAGVNTGELFF
TRBJ2-3,once,TRBV19,TRBD2,TGTGCCAGTAGTCCTAGCGGTGGTACGCAGTATTTT,CASSPSGGTQYF
TRBJ1-2,NA,TRBV4-2,TRBD1,TGTGCCAGCAGCCAAGTCGGGACAGTTAACTATGGCTACACCTTC,CASSQVGTVNYGYTF
TRBJ1-2,NA,TRBV28,TRBD1,TGTGCCAGCAGTCGGACAGGGGACGTATCGGGCTATGGCTACACCTTC,CASSRTGDVSGYGYTF
TRBJ1-1,NA,TRBV24-1,TRBD1,TGTGCCACCAGTGAAGGGACAGGGATTGGTCTGAACACTGAAGCTTTCTTT,CATSEGTGIGLNTEAFF
TRBJ1-2,NA,TRBV12-3/TRBV12-4,NA,TGTGCCAGCACCGGGGGACGGCACTATGGCTACACCTTC,CASTGGRHYGYTF
TRBJ1-3,NA,TRBV15,NA,TGTGCCACCAGCAGAGATAAGGGAGCTGGAAACACCATATATTTT,CATSRDKGAGNTIYF
TRBJ1-1,NA,TRBV7-2,TRBD1,TGTGCCAGCAGCGGCAACAGGGGCGTCACTGAAGCTTTCTTT,CASSGNRGVTEAFF
TRBJ1-1,NA,TRBV5-1,TRBD1,TGCGCCAGCAGCTTGGAATGGACAGGGGGAAGGACTGAAGCTTTCTTT,CASSLEWTGGRTEAFF
TRBJ2-7,NA,TRBV7-3,NA,TGTGCCAGCAGCTTAAGAGGGGGGGACGAGCAGTACTTC,CASSLRGGDEQYF
TRBJ1-2,NA,TRBV28,NA,TGTGCCAGCGGGACGGACGACCTGGGGTATGGCTACACCTTC,CASGTDDLGYGYTF
TRBJ1-2,few,TRBV3-1/TRBV3-2,NA,TGTGCCAGCAGCCCCCTGAGAGCGGGGGGCTACACCTTC,CASSPLRAGGYTF
TRBJ2-7,NA,TRBV19,NA,TGTGCCAGTAGTGTCCTGGGGTCCTACGAGCAGTACTTC,CASSVLGSYEQYF
TRBJ2-3,NA,TRBV5-4,NA,TGTGCCAGCAGCTTGTTGCGGGGCCCGCCAAGGGATACGCAGTATTTT,CASSLLRGPPRDTQYF
TRBJ2-2,NA,TRBV19,NA,TGTGCCAGTAGTATTGGTCGGTTGAACACCGGGGAGCTGTTTTTT,CASSIGRLNTGELFF
TRBJ2-7,NA,TRBV9,TRBD1,TGTGCCAGCAGCCCAACGGGACAGGGTGTCTACGAGCAGTACTTC,CASSPTGQGVYEQYF
TRBJ2-4,NA,TRBV6-5,NA,TGTGCCAGCAGTTACTCAGGGGCCAAAAACATTCAGTACTTC,CASSYSGAKNIQYF
TRBJ1-2,once,TRBV5-6,TRBD1,TGTGCCAGCAGCCCCTCGTGGGGACAGGGAGGCTACACCTTC,CASSPSWGQGGYTF
TRBJ2-2,NA,TRBV28,NA,TGTGCCAGCAGTTTCCTCCAGGATCTGGGGAACACCGGGGAGCTGTTTTTT,CASSFLQDLGNTGELFF
TRBJ1-2,few,TRBV7-9,TRBD1,TGTGCCAGCAGCTTTGGTCAGGGGGTGGCCTATGGCTACACCTTC,CASSFGQGVAYGYTF